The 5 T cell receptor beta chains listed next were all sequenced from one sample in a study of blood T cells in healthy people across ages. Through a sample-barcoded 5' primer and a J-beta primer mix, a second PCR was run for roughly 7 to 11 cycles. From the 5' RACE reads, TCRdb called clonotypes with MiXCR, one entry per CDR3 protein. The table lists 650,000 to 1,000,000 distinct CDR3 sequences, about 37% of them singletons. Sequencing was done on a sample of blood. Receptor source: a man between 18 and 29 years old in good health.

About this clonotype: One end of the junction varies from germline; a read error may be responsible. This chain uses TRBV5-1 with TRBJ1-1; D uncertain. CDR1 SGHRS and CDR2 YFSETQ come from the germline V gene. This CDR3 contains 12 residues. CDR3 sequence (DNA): TGCGCCAGCAACTTGTCGGGTACTGAAGCTTTCTTT. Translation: CASNLSGTEAFF.

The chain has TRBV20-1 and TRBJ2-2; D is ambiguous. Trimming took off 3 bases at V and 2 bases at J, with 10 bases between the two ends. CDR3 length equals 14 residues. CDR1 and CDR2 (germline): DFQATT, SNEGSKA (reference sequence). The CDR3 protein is CSASKEENTGELFF. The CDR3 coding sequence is TGCAGTGCTAGCAAAGAAGAAAACACCGGGGAGCTGTTTTTT.

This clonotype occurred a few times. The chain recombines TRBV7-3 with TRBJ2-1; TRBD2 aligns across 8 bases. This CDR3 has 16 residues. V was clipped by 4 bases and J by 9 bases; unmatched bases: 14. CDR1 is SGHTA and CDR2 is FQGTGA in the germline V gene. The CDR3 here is CASSSRGGGFRSEQFF. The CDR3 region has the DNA TGTGCCAGCAGCTCCCGGGGCGGGGGGTTTCGTTCTGAGCAGTTCTTC.

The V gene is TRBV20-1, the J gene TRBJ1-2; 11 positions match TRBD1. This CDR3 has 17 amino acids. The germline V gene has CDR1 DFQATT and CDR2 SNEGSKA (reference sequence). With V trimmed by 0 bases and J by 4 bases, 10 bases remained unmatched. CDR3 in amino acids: CSARDALGQGAGYGYTF. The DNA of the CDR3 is TGCAGTGCTAGAGATGCCCTAGGACAGGGGGCAGGCTATGGCTACACCTTC.

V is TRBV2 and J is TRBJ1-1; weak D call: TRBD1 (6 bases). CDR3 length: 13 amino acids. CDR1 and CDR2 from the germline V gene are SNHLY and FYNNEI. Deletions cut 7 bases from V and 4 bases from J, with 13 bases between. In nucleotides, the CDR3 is TGTGCCAGCAAGGTGGGGGGCACCACTGAAGCTTTCTTT. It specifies CASKVGGTTEAFF.